These 16 T cell receptor beta chains originate from one sample sequenced in a study of OX40 agonist ivuxolimab in advanced cancers. The method was immunoSEQ multiplex PCR; TCRdb's version includes in-frame clones alone and lacks a portion of them. In the table there are 60,000 to 70,000 clones, around 80% of which are singletons. The specimen comprised CD4+ or CD8+ T cells sorted from blood, sampled in a trial of the OX40 agonist ivuxolimab. These receptors all stem from an adult with an advanced solid tumor such as melanoma, head and neck, liver or kidney cancer.

This chain's CDR3 is CASAAGSQAYEQYF. The DNA for the CDR3 is TGCGCCAGCGCCGCGGGCTCGCAGGCCTACGAGCAGTACTTC. V gene TRBV5-1 combines with J gene TRBJ2-5; perhaps TRBD2 as D (5 bases). The closer fit of TRBJ2-7 to the DNA end suggests the J call may be wrong. Germline V gene lookup returns CDR1 SGHRS and CDR2 YFSETQ. This CDR3 has 14 residues.

The rearrangement joins TRBV5-4 to TRBJ1-2; D unclear. Germline-derived CDR1 and CDR2 are SGHNT and YYREEE (reference sequence). The CDR3 extends over 13 amino acids. Trimming took off 4 bases at V and 7 bases at J, with 14 bases between the two ends. CDR3 protein: CASSPSRALGYTF. In nucleotides, the CDR3 is TGTGCCAGCAGCCCCTCTCGGGCCCTTGGCTACACCTTC.

The chain is built from TRBV7-9 and TRBJ2-7, with D possibly matching TRBD2 (5 bases). This CDR3 is 13 amino acids long. Trimming took 1 base from V and 4 from J, leaving 8 bases between them. Germline CDR1 and CDR2: SEHNR and FQNEAQ (reference sequence). The CDR3 DNA sequence: TGTGCCAGCAGCTTAGGTAGGGAGTACGAGCAGTACGTC. Translating gives CASSLGREYEQYV.

This clone occurred a few times. This chain links TRBV2 with TRBJ2-1, with 12 nucleotides matching TRBD1. Germline values: CDR1 SNHLY, CDR2 FYNNEI. The length of the CDR3 is 17 residues. V shed 9 bases, J shed 0 bases, and the junction held 9 bases outside the gene matches. CDR3 region: CARRGTGGFSSYNEQFF. Here the CDR3 DNA reads TGTGCCAGAAGGGGGACAGGGGGCTTTAGCTCCTACAATGAGCAGTTCTTC.

In this sample, this clone turned up a few times. This chain uses TRBV28 with TRBJ1-1; 7 bases line up with TRBD1. There are 15 residues in the CDR3. After removal of 6 bases from V and 3 bases from J, the junction contained 10 bases not matched to a gene. CDR1 is MDHEN, CDR2 SYDVKM, per germline. The CDR3 region is CASSLAGTEDTEAFF. In nucleotides, the CDR3 is TGTGCCAGCAGCTTAGCCGGGACAGAGGACACTGAAGCTTTCTTT.

This clone appeared a few times. The chain carries TRBV28 and TRBJ1-5; perhaps TRBD1 as D (5 bases). CDR3 length equals 12 residues. Germline V gives CDR1 MDHEN, CDR2 SYDVKM. The V and J ends lost 8 bases and 3 bases respectively, with 8 bases between them. CDR3 in amino acids: CASGTPNQPQHF. The CDR3, as DNA: TGTGCCAGCGGGACCCCCAATCAGCCCCAGCATTTT.

The chain is built from TRBV6-6 and TRBJ2-3; 7 bases are a match to TRBD2. The CDR3 loop spans 11 amino acids. Unmatched junction bases numbered 4, after V lost 10 bases and J lost 6 bases. Per the germline V gene, CDR1 is MNHNY and CDR2 is SVGAGI (reference sequence). The CDR3 loop reads CATMGGDTQYF. The DNA of the CDR3 is TGTGCCACGATGGGGGGGGATACGCAGTATTTT.

The chain joins TRBV11-1 to TRBJ2-7; D remains unclear. V was trimmed by 3 bases and J by 13 bases, leaving 16 bases between them. This CDR3 is 12 amino acids long. From germline, CDR1 is SGHAT and CDR2 FQDESV (reference sequence). CDR3 sequence: CASSFGRTPSYF. CDR3 coding DNA: TGTGCCAGCAGCTTCGGCCGGACCCCCTCCTACTTC.

This chain uses TRBV7-6 with TRBJ2-3, with D maybe TRBD1 (5 bases). The CDR3 loop spans 13 amino acids. Germline V gene sequence: CDR1 SGHVS, CDR2 FNYEAQ. With 5 bases removed from V and 7 bases from J, the gap between germline ends came to 13 bases. For the CDR3, the DNA is TGTGCCAGCAGCCCCAACCCAGGGTATACGCAGTATTTT. It translates to CASSPNPGYTQYF.

Ten or more counts support this clone. The chain has TRBV6-5 and TRBJ1-4; 7 bases match TRBD1. Per the germline V gene, CDR1 is MNHEY and CDR2 is SVGAGI. The CDR3 spans 15 residues. With V trimmed by 5 bases and J by 8 bases, 11 bases remained unmatched. The DNA for the CDR3 is TGTGCCAGCAGTCCCGGCTCAGGGGGAGGAGAAAAACTGTTTTTT. This codes for CASSPGSGGGEKLFF.

The CDR3 here is CASSQELWRAGGSYEQYV. CDR3 in DNA: TGCGCCAGCAGCCAAGAGTTATGGAGAGCGGGGGGCTCCTACGAGCAGTACGTC. The V gene is TRBV4-1, the J gene TRBJ2-7, with 9 bases fitting TRBD2. This CDR3 is built from 18 residues. V was clipped by 0 bases and J by 0 bases; unmatched bases: 9. In germline, CDR1 is MGHRA, CDR2 YSYEKL.

This clone was found a few times. The chain joins TRBV7-9 to TRBJ2-7; D unresolved. The CDR3 consists of 14 residues. Germline loops: CDR1 SEHNR, CDR2 FQNEAQ (reference sequence). The V end was cut by 4 bases, the J end by 4 bases, with 14 bases between. As DNA, the CDR3 is TGTGCCAGCAGCTCAACAAGCAGCCCGTACGAGCAGTACGTC. It is translated as CASSSTSSPYEQYV.

CDR3 residues: CASSFGQGAISPLHF. For the CDR3, the DNA is TGTGCCAGCAGCTTCGGACAGGGGGCGATTTCACCCCTCCACTTT. The chain joins TRBV7-8 to TRBJ1-6; 11 nucleotides align to TRBD1. Trimming at V came to 3 bases and at J to 9 bases, leaving 4 bases not matched to a gene. CDR1 is SGHVS, CDR2 FQNEAQ, per germline. The CDR3 extends over 15 amino acids. The entire variable domain, with the rest obtained from reference TRBV7-8 and TRBJ1-6, is as follows: GAGVSQSPRYKVAKRGQDVALRCDPISGHVSLFWYQQALGQGPEFLTYFQNEAQLDKSGLPSDRFFAERPEGSVSTLKIQRTQQEDSAVYLCASSFGQGAISPLHFGNGTRLTVT.

The chain joins TRBV5-1 to TRBJ2-1, with unresolved D. V lost 4 bases and J lost 3, with 14 bases in between. Germline CDR1 SGHRS, CDR2 YFSETQ. This CDR3 is built from 15 residues. CDR3 nucleotide sequence: TGCGCCAGCAGCAAGGACGTACAAAGCTACAATGAGCAGTTCTTC. Its translation: CASSKDVQSYNEQFF.

V usage is TRBV28 and J usage is TRBJ1-4, with D tentatively TRBD1 (6 bases). The ends were cut back, 7 bases at V and 8 bases at J, with 11 bases in the middle. The CDR3 runs 12 residues. Germline assignment: CDR1 MDHEN and CDR2 SYDVKM. The CDR3 region has the DNA TGTGCCAGCATCTCGCAGGGGGAAAAACTGTTTTTT. Its protein product is CASISQGEKLFF.

The chain is built from TRBV27 and TRBJ2-7; D possibly corresponds to TRBD2 (5 bases). V was clipped by 1 base and J by 1 base, with 17 bases between them. Germline CDR1 reads MNHEY; CDR2 reads SMNVEV (reference sequence). The CDR3 loop spans 17 amino acids. The CDR3 sequence is CASSLLGVAATSYEQYF. Written as DNA, the CDR3 is TGTGCCAGCAGTTTATTGGGAGTTGCAGCGACATCCTACGAGCAGTACTTC.